This T cell receptor beta chain stems from a study of OX40 agonist ivuxolimab in advanced cancers. This CDR3 has 14 residues. The germline gives CDR1 SGHDT, CDR2 YYEEEE. Generated by immunoSEQ multiplex PCR, the TCRdb table keeps only in-frame clones and is missing some. The data hold tens of thousands of clones, with 80% to 90% observed a single time. As for this clone: A junction boundary mismatches the germline segment, possibly from a read error.

This TCR came from an adult with an advanced solid tumor such as melanoma, head and neck, liver or kidney cancer. The specimen was CD4+ or CD8+ T cells sorted from blood, collected in a trial of the OX40 agonist ivuxolimab. V is TRBV5-6 and J is TRBJ2-7; 13 bases are shared with TRBD2. The CDR3 loop reads CASSPGLAGAQRNF. CDR3 DNA sequence: TGTGCCAGCAGCCCTGGACTAGCGGGAGCCCAACGAAACTTC.